This paragraph covers one TCR beta chain sequence. The antigen remains undetermined. Trimming removed 4 bases from V and 3 bases from J, with 16 bases in between. The V gene's germline CDR1 is MDHEN and CDR2 SYDVKM. The CDR3 contains 15 residues. Only Caucasian adults living in Nashville, Tennessee served as donors. CD4+ cells yielded CD45RA+ naive and CD45RA-negative memory subsets. This sample was included in a study of shared clonotypes between healthy human individuals. Notes on the study in general: It was observed that roughly 5% of naive CD4 clonotypes were shared across four donors.

Generated by immunoSEQ multiplex PCR, the TCRdb table keeps only in-frame clones and is missing some. The sample includes over a million clones, 75% to 85% seen only once; the top ten take 0.55% to 0.7%. The receptor comes from a man between 18 and 35 years old in good health. Some clones in this sample may be carry-over from other donors' samples. The V call is TRBV28, the J call TRBJ2-7, with D unclear. Input material: memory CD4+ T cells from PBMCs. Subset of the sample: CD45RA-negative fraction. The CDR3 here is CASSSQRVLVYEQYF. The DNA of the CDR3 is TGTGCCAGCAGTTCACAAAGGGTCTTGGTCTACGAGCAGTACTTC.